Listed below are T cell receptor beta chains from one sample, sequenced in a study of blood T cell repertoires in COVID-19. The table came from immunoSEQ multiplex PCR; TCRdb's copy has only in-frame clones and leaves some out. The data hold 110,000 or so clones, with less than 80% observed a single time. Input material: peripheral blood. Receptors were obtained from a man aged 50 to 59 with acute or convalescent COVID-19. CDR3s include the opening cysteine and the closing phenylalanine or tryptophan. Each record gives: V gene, D gene, CDR3 protein. D genes are given only for firm matches.

v_gene: TRBV14
d_gene: -
CDR3aa: CASSQDTLVTNNSPLHF

v_gene: TRBV6-1
d_gene: -
CDR3aa: CASSETGINQPQHF

v_gene: TRBV29-1
d_gene: -
CDR3aa: CSVEDDRTAGYTF

v_gene: TRBV7-9
d_gene: -
CDR3aa: CASSPGGPSGESYEQYF

v_gene: TRBV24-1
d_gene: TRBD1
CDR3aa: CATSDQTGGRETQYF

v_gene: TRBV20-1
d_gene: -
CDR3aa: CSASLAGLGSGELFF

v_gene: TRBV5-4
d_gene: -
CDR3aa: CASSLDRDTMNTEAFF

v_gene: TRBV5-6
d_gene: TRBD2
CDR3aa: CASSPVGGEDEQYF

v_gene: TRBV19
d_gene: TRBD1
CDR3aa: CASSGQANTGELFF

v_gene: TRBV5-4
d_gene: -
CDR3aa: CASSSGQRNTGELFF

v_gene: TRBV7-3
d_gene: TRBD2
CDR3aa: CASSSYSGSGEQFF

v_gene: TRBV14
d_gene: -
CDR3aa: CASSQDQGLYGYTF

v_gene: TRBV19
d_gene: TRBD2
CDR3aa: CASSFGLAGVPEQYF

v_gene: TRBV5-4
d_gene: -
CDR3aa: CASSFRGGQETQYF

v_gene: TRBV10-2
d_gene: -
CDR3aa: CASSVQAKETQYF

v_gene: TRBV27
d_gene: -
CDR3aa: CASSETDSPLHF

v_gene: TRBV5-1
d_gene: TRBD2
CDR3aa: CASSLWGSGGYNEQFF

v_gene: TRBV2
d_gene: TRBD2
CDR3aa: CASRLAGGTDTQYF

v_gene: TRBV3-1/TRBV3-2
d_gene: TRBD2
CDR3aa: CASSLSRGGSEQFF

v_gene: TRBV7-3
d_gene: -
CDR3aa: CASSPFGRTQETQYF

v_gene: TRBV5-6
d_gene: -
CDR3aa: CASSLRESTEAFF

v_gene: TRBV2
d_gene: TRBD2
CDR3aa: CASSESRLAGALKQYF

v_gene: TRBV24-1
d_gene: TRBD2
CDR3aa: CATSDRLAGTYEQYF

v_gene: TRBV27
d_gene: -
CDR3aa: CASSLTGTQSIYNEQFF

v_gene: TRBV5-1
d_gene: TRBD1
CDR3aa: CASSSTGLTEAFF

v_gene: TRBV5-1
d_gene: -
CDR3aa: CASSLVRKEETQYF

v_gene: TRBV12-5
d_gene: TRBD2
CDR3aa: CASGLGGGFYEQYF

v_gene: TRBV29-1
d_gene: -
CDR3aa: CSARSPEAFF

v_gene: TRBV21-1
d_gene: -
CDR3aa: CASTQDLDPGQGNYGYTF

v_gene: TRBV28
d_gene: TRBD1
CDR3aa: CASSLGGQAVWNYGYTF

v_gene: TRBV6-5
d_gene: TRBD2
CDR3aa: CASSYSGAGGVETQYF

v_gene: TRBV5-1
d_gene: -
CDR3aa: CASSLGTNSETQYF

v_gene: TRBV3-1/TRBV3-2
d_gene: -
CDR3aa: CASSQAAWVGANTGELFF

v_gene: TRBV3-1/TRBV3-2
d_gene: -
CDR3aa: CASSQVAGSNQPQHF

v_gene: TRBV24-1
d_gene: -
CDR3aa: CATSEEFDTQYF

v_gene: TRBV6-1
d_gene: TRBD1
CDR3aa: CASSEYRGTGELFF

v_gene: TRBV11-3
d_gene: -
CDR3aa: CASSLDSMNTEAFF

v_gene: TRBV7-9
d_gene: -
CDR3aa: CASSLAQGINYEQYF

v_gene: TRBV6-1
d_gene: TRBD1
CDR3aa: CASSGSTGGGTDTQYF

v_gene: TRBV28
d_gene: -
CDR3aa: CASSLLPETGGWGTDQPQHF

v_gene: TRBV5-4
d_gene: TRBD1
CDR3aa: CASSLVGDRVNEQFF

v_gene: TRBV10-2
d_gene: TRBD1
CDR3aa: CASRPSWGQSIQPQHF

v_gene: TRBV28
d_gene: -
CDR3aa: CASSFGGRREVAFF

v_gene: TRBV6-6
d_gene: -
CDR3aa: CASIPTMNTEAFF

v_gene: TRBV6-2/TRBV6-3
d_gene: TRBD2
CDR3aa: CASSSPGRRGLGFPYEQYF

v_gene: TRBV30
d_gene: -
CDR3aa: CAWRLGGQGTEAFF

v_gene: TRBV19
d_gene: TRBD1
CDR3aa: CASRITGGGEKLFF

v_gene: TRBV27
d_gene: -
CDR3aa: CASSLGPGGYEQYF

v_gene: TRBV10-2
d_gene: TRBD2
CDR3aa: CASREPGTSVFNDEQFF

v_gene: TRBV7-6
d_gene: TRBD1
CDR3aa: CASSSGTGGLLSNQPQHF

v_gene: TRBV11-3
d_gene: TRBD1
CDR3aa: CASSPTPGQRGEQFF

v_gene: TRBV5-1
d_gene: -
CDR3aa: CASSLVSAGQNGNTIYF

v_gene: TRBV7-8
d_gene: TRBD1
CDR3aa: CASSFPGQGISYEQYF

v_gene: TRBV21-1
d_gene: -
CDR3aa: CASSKQLARRGTQYF

v_gene: TRBV30
d_gene: -
CDR3aa: CASPGSNYGYTF

v_gene: TRBV10-3
d_gene: TRBD1
CDR3aa: CATGVDRGTYEQYF

v_gene: TRBV30
d_gene: TRBD2
CDR3aa: CACSGGSYEQYF

v_gene: TRBV2
d_gene: -
CDR3aa: CASKSGFSGNTIYF

v_gene: TRBV6-2/TRBV6-3
d_gene: -
CDR3aa: CASSRSNGRGIQYF